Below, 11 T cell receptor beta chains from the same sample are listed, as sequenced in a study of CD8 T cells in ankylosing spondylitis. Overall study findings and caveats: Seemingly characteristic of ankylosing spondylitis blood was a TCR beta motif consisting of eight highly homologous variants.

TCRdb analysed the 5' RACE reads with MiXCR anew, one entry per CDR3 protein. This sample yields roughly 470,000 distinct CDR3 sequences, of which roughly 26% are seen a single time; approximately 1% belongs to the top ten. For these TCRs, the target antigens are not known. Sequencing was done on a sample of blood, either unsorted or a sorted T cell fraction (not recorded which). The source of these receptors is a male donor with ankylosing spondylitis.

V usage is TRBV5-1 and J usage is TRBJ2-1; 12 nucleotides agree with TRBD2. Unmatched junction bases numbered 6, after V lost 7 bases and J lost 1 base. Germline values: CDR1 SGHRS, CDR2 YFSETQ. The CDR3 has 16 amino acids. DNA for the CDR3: TGCGCCAGCTGTCTGACTAGCGGGAGTTCCTACAATGAGCAGTTCTTC. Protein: CASCLTSGSSYNEQFF.

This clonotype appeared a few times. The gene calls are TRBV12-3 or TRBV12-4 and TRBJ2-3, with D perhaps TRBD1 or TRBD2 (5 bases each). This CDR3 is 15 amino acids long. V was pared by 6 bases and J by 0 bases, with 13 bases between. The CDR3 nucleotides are TGTGCCAGCAGGGGGGTTGGGTTCAGCACAGATACGCAGTATTTT. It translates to CASRGVGFSTDTQYF.

The CDR3 coding sequence is TGTGCCACCAGTGGCCCCGGGACAGGGACAGATACGCAGTATTTT. Its protein is CATSGPGTGTDTQYF. V usage is TRBV24-1 and J usage is TRBJ2-3, with 9 bases lining up with TRBD1. Germline V gives CDR1 KGHDR, CDR2 SFDVKD. CDR3 length: 15 residues. Trimming removed 5 bases from V and 3 bases from J; junction bases left unmatched: 5.

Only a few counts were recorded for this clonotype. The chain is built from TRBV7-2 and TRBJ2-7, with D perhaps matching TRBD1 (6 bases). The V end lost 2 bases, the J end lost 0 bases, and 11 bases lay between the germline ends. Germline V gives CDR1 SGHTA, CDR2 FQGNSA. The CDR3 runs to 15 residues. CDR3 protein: CASSLRAGASYEQYV. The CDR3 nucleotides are TGTGCCAGCAGCTTACGGGCAGGGGCCTCCTACGAGCAGTACGTC.

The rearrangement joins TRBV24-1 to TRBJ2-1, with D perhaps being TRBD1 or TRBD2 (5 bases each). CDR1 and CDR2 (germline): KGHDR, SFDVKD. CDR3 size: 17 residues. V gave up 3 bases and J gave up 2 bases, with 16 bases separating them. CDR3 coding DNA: TGTGCCACCAGTGATCATACCCGGGACGGCACCTACAATGAGCAGTTCTTC. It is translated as CATSDHTRDGTYNEQFF.

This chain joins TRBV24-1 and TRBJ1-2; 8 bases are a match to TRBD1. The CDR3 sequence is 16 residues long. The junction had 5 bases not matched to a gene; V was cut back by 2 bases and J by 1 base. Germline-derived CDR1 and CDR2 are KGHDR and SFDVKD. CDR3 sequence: CATSDSTGVYNYGYTF. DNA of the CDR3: TGTGCCACCAGTGATTCGACAGGGGTTTATAACTATGGCTACACCTTC.

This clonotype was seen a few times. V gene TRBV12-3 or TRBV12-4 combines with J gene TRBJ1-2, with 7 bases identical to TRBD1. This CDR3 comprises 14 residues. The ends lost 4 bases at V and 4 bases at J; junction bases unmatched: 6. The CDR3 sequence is CASSSEGQVYGYTF. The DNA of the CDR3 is TGTGCCAGCAGTTCGGAAGGACAGGTCTATGGCTACACCTTC.

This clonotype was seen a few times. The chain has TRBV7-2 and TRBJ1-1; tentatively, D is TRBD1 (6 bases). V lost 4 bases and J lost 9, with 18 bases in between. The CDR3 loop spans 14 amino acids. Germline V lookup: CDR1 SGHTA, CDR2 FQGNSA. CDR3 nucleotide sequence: TGTGCCAGCAGCTCCCTTTACCAGGGGCGTCAAGCTTTCTTT. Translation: CASSSLYQGRQAFF. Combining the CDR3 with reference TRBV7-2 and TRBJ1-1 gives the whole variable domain GAGVSQSPSNKVTEKGKDVELRCDPISGHTALYWYRQSLGQGLEFLIYFQGNSAPDKSGLPSDRFSAERTGGSVSTLTIQRTQQEDSAVYLCASSSLYQGRQAFFGQGTRLTVV.

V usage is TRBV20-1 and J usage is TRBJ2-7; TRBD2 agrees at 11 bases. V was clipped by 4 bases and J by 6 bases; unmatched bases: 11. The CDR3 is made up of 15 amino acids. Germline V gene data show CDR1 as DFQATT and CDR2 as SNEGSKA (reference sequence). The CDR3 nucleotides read TGCAGTGCTACCGCCCCCGGGACTAGCGGAGGCGAGCAGTACTTC. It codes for CSATAPGTSGGEQYF.

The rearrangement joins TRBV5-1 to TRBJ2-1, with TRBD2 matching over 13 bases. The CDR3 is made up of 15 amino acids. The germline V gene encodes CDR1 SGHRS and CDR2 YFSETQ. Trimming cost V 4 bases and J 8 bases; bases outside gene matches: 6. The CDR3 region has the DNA TGCGCCAGCAGCACGGGACTAGCGGGAAGGGATGAGCAGTTCTTC. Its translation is CASSTGLAGRDEQFF.

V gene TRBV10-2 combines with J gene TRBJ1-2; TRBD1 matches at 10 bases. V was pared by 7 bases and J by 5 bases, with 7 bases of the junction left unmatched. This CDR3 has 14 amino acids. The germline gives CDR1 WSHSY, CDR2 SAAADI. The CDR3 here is CASTLGQGRYGYTF. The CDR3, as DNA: TGCGCCAGCACCCTGGGACAGGGGAGATATGGCTACACCTTC.